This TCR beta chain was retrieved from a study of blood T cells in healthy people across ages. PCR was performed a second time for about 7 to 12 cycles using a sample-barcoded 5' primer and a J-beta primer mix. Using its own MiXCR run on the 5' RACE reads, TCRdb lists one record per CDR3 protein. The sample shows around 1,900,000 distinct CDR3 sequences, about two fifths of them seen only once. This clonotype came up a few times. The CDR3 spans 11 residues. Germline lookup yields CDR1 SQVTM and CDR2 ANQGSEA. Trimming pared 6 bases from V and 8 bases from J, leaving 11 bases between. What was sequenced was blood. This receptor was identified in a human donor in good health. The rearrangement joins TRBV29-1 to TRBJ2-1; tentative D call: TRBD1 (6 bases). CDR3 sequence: CSVGQQDEQFF. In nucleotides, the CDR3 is TGCAGCGTCGGACAGCAGGATGAGCAGTTCTTC.